The 2 T cell receptor beta chains below come from one sample, sequenced in a study of cytomegalovirus exposure and HLA in healthy donors. A multiplex PCR was run with 60 Vbeta primers and 13 Jbeta primers. Assay: immunoSEQ multiplex PCR; the TCRdb copy retains only in-frame clones and omits some. This table holds around 250,000 clones, about 90% found once. Material: PBMCs. Receptor source: a girl aged 2-10 years in good health and CMV-seronegative.

The genes are TRBV6-6 and TRBJ2-5, with 12 positions matching TRBD2. The J segment lost 0 bases and the V segment lost 6 bases, leaving 5 bases of the junction unmatched. The CDR3 is made up of 16 amino acids. Germline CDR1 reads MNHNY; CDR2 reads SVGAGI (reference sequence). CDR3 DNA: TGTGCCAGCAGCCCCACTAGCGGGGGGTACCAAGAGACCCAGTACTTC. Its protein is CASSPTSGGYQETQYF.

The gene calls are TRBV6-1 and TRBJ2-5, with D unclear. The germline V gene encodes CDR1 MNHNS and CDR2 SASEGT. With 6 bases removed from V and 5 bases from J, the gap between germline ends came to 4 bases. The CDR3 sequence is 10 residues long. The CDR3, as DNA: TGTGCCAGCAGACGGGAGACCCAGTACTTC. The encoded protein is CASRRETQYF.